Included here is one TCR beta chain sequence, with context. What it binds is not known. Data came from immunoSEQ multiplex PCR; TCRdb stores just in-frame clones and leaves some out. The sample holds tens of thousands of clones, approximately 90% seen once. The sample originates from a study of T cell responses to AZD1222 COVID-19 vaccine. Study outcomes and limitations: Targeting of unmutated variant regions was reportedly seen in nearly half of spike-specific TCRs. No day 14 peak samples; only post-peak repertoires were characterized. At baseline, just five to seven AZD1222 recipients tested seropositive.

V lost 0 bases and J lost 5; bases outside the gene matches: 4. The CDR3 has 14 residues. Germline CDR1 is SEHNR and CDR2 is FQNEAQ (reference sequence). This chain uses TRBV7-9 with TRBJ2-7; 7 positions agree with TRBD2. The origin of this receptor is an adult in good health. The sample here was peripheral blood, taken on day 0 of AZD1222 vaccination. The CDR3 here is CASSLAVGGNEQYF. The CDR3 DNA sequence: TGTGCCAGCAGCTTAGCGGTGGGAGGGAACGAGCAGTACTTC.